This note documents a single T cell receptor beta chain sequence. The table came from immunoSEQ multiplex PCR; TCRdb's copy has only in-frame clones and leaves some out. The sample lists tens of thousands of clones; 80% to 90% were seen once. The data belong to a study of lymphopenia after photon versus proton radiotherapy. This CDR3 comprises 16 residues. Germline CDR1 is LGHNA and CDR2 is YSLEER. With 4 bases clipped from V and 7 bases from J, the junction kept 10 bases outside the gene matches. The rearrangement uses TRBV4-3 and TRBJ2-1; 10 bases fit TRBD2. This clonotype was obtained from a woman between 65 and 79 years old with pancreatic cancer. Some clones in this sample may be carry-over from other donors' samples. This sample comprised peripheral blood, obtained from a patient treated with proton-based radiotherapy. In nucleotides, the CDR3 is TGCGCCAGCAGCCCCCGGGGCAGCGGGGGGGGGAATGAGCAGTTCTTC. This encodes CASSPRGSGGGNEQFF.